This TCR beta chain was observed in a study of CD8 T cells in Susac syndrome. About this clonotype: The germline gene is not matched at one end of the junction; a read error may be the cause.

Reverse transcription of roughly 0.5 to 1 ug RNA used random hexamers. Each CDR3 protein gets one entry after TCRdb re-called the immunoSEQ multiplex PCR reads with MiXCR. The data contain approximately 53,000 distinct CDR3 sequences, about 92% of them singletons. The CDR3 sequence is 12 residues long. Germline V gives CDR1 MGHRA, CDR2 YSYEKL. The chain couples TRBV4-1 to TRBJ2-3; D is uncertain. The source material was CD8+ T cells from PBMCs. The origin of this receptor is a human donor with multiple sclerosis. In DNA, the CDR3 is TGCGCCAGCAGCTTCACCCCTGGAGACCCGAGATTT. This encodes CASSFTPGDPRF.